Listed here are 8 T cell receptor beta chains from one sample, sequenced in a study of blood T cell repertoires in COVID-19. Assay used: immunoSEQ multiplex PCR; TCRdb lists only in-frame clones, some missing. The data contain 400,000 to 450,000 clones, around 91% of them seen just once; the ten biggest clones take up approximately 0.65%. Sequencing input: PBMCs or T cells enriched from blood (not recorded which). These receptors originate from a man aged 18 to 30 who had recovered from COVID-19.

This clone came up a few times. The CDR3 region has the DNA TGTGCCAGCAGTACCGACAGAGCGAGCCAAGAGACCCAGTACTTC. It translates to CASSTDRASQETQYF. This sequence joins TRBV25-1 and TRBJ2-5; D might be TRBD1 (5 bases). The CDR3 length is 15 residues. Germline V lookup: CDR1 MGHDK, CDR2 SYGVNS. Trimming pared 5 bases from V and 1 base from J, leaving 14 bases between.

The chain employs TRBV9 and TRBJ2-3; TRBD1 matches at 8 bases. CDR1 is SGDLS, CDR2 YYNGEE, per germline. The CDR3 sequence is 14 residues long. With V trimmed by 3 bases and J by 8 bases, 8 bases remained unmatched. This chain's CDR3 is CASSAGQGGGTQYF. DNA for the CDR3: TGTGCCAGCAGCGCAGGACAGGGTGGTGGTACGCAGTATTTT.

The V call is TRBV7-8, the J call TRBJ2-5, with 9 nucleotides matching TRBD1. The CDR3 sequence is 14 residues long. With 5 bases clipped from V and 5 bases from J, the junction kept 6 bases outside the gene matches. Germline assignment: CDR1 SGHVS and CDR2 FQNEAQ. The CDR3 reads CASSPTGGTETQYF. CDR3 sequence (DNA): TGTGCCAGCAGCCCCACAGGGGGCACCGAGACCCAGTACTTC. Full variable domain (outside the CDR3, taken from reference TRBV7-8 and TRBJ2-5): GAGVSQSPRYKVAKRGQDVALRCDPISGHVSLFWYQQALGQGPEFLTYFQNEAQLDKSGLPSDRFFAERPEGSVSTLKIQRTQQEDSAVYLCASSPTGGTETQYFGPGTRLLVL.

This chain joins TRBV6-5 and TRBJ1-5, with 8 bases lining up with TRBD1. V trimming: 6 bases; J trimming: 7 bases; junction bases outside the gene matches: 8. The germline V gene has CDR1 MNHEY and CDR2 SVGAGI. This CDR3 region has 14 residues. In DNA form, the CDR3 reads TGTGCCAGCAGCCCCGACAGGGGCAGACAGCCCCAGCATTTT. It is translated as CASSPDRGRQPQHF.

The gene calls are TRBV30 and TRBJ1-2, with D hard to call. The length of the CDR3 is 14 residues. Trimming took off 0 bases at V and 7 bases at J, with 15 bases between the two ends. The germline V gene encodes CDR1 GTSNPN and CDR2 SVGIG (reference sequence). CDR3 DNA sequence: TGTGCCTGGAGTGTAAGGACTATCAGAGGTGGCTACACCTTC. As protein: CAWSVRTIRGGYTF.

The chain links TRBV12-5 to TRBJ1-5; D gene uncertain. Looked up from germline, CDR1 is LGHNT and CDR2 is FRNRAP. Trimming took off 6 bases at V and 4 bases at J, with 10 bases between the two ends. CDR3 length equals 13 residues. DNA of the CDR3: TGTGCTAGTGGCCCCGGAGGGAATCAGCCCCAGCATTTT. Translation gives CASGPGGNQPQHF.

The chain carries TRBV5-4 and TRBJ2-2; weak D call: TRBD2 (5 bases). The CDR3 contains 13 residues. CDR1 and CDR2 from the germline V gene are SGHNT and YYREEE (reference sequence). Trimming cost V 4 bases and J 6 bases, with 10 bases left between them. CDR3 region: CASSTTRAGELFF. The CDR3 DNA sequence: TGTGCCAGCAGCACAACGAGGGCCGGGGAGCTGTTTTTT.

The count of this clone is one. V usage is TRBV9 and J usage is TRBJ1-6, with 9 bases that match TRBD1. Looked up from germline, CDR1 is SGDLS and CDR2 is YYNGEE. This CDR3 comprises 16 residues. Trimming removed 3 bases from V and 8 bases from J; junction bases left unmatched: 9. CDR3 loop: CASSEKPDRGYSPLHF. CDR3 DNA sequence: TGTGCCAGCAGCGAGAAACCTGACAGGGGGTATTCACCCCTCCACTTT. The complete variable domain, with remaining parts taken from reference TRBV9 and TRBJ1-6, reads DSGVTQTPKHLITATGQRVTLRCSPRSGDLSVYWYQQSLDQGLQFLIQYYNGEERAKGNILERFSAQQFPDLHSELNLSSLELGDSALYFCASSEKPDRGYSPLHFGNGTRLTVT.